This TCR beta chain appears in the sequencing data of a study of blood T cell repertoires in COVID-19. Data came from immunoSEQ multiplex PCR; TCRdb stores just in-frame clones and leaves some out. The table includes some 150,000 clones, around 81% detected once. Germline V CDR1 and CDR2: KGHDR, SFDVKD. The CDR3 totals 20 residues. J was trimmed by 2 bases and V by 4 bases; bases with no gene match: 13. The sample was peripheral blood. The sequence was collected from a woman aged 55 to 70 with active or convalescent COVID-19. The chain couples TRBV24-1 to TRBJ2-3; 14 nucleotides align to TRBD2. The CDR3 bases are TGTGCCACCAGTGACCTGGGGGGACTAGCGGGGGCATTTGCCACAGATACGCAGTATTTT. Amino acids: CATSDLGGLAGAFATDTQYF.